The clone carrying this T cell receptor (beta chain) was found a few times. What it recognizes is unknown. Researchers reported that TCR beta cDNA libraries carried unique molecular identifiers. In TCRdb, the PCR reads were re-called with MiXCR into one record per CDR3 protein. Of 650,000 to 850,000 distinct CDR3 sequences in the sample, about half were seen once. Losses at the gene ends were 7 bases for V and 4 bases for J; bases not matched to a gene: 3. Germline V lookup: CDR1 SEHNR, CDR2 FQNEAQ (reference sequence). The CDR3 contains 13 residues. The record originates from a study of post-analysis software for immune sequencing data. The wider study: Several disease courses (relapsing-remitting, secondary progressive and progressive-relapsing) of multiple sclerosis were included. Overall study findings and caveats: When patients were compared with controls, about five TRBV segments were more frequent, TRBV5-6, TRBV5-1 and TRBV20-1 among them.

The sequenced sample consisted of blood. This TCR came from a girl aged 10 to 17 with multiple sclerosis. The chain has TRBV7-9 and TRBJ2-5, with 10 bases aligning to TRBD2. In DNA, the CDR3 is TGTGCCAGCAAGCGGGAGGGCGTAGAGACCCAGTACTTC. This codes for CASKREGVETQYF.